This T cell receptor (beta chain) was captured by sequencing in a study of cytomegalovirus exposure and HLA in healthy donors. Study findings and constraints: CMV serostatus was the only recorded immune exposure for donors. The majority of TCR sequences were rare, yet some public TCRs appeared in many donors. Most CMV-associated TCR beta chains were later found to appear HLA-restricted.

The germline gives CDR1 SGHRS, CDR2 YFSETQ. Trimming removed 4 bases from V and 7 bases from J; junction bases left unmatched: 5. The CDR3 length is 13 residues. Donors counted as nominally healthy when sampled, yet unrecorded immune exposures were likely. This clone was seen only a few times. Its antigen remains unidentified. PCR was performed using 60 Vbeta and 13 Jbeta primers. The method was immunoSEQ multiplex PCR; TCRdb's version includes in-frame clones alone and lacks a portion of them. The sample includes just under 150,000 clones, 75% to 90% seen only once; the top ten take approximately 2.9%.

The chain recombines TRBV5-1 with TRBJ1-1; the match to TRBD1 covers 9 bases. Sequences were obtained from PBMCs. This clonotype originated in a woman in her thirties in good health and CMV-seronegative. This chain's CDR3 is CASSPGQGIEAFF. As DNA, the CDR3 is TGCGCCAGCAGCCCCGGACAGGGGATTGAAGCTTTCTTT. The complete variable domain, with remaining parts taken from reference TRBV5-1 and TRBJ1-1, reads KAGVTQTPRYLIKTRGQQVTLSCSPISGHRSVSWYQQTPGQGLQFLFEYFSETQRNKGNFPGRFSGRQFSNSRSEMNVSTLELGDSALYLCASSPGQGIEAFFGQGTRLTVV.